This TCR beta chain was identified during a study of identical twins (dated by TCRdb to the mid-2010s). Regarding the study in general: To test whether fetal clonotypes persist, this study deep-sequenced TCR alpha and beta repertoires from monozygotic twins, from unrelated adults of various ages, and from cord blood. To rule out contamination, the twin experiments were replicated at different times with different library preparation protocols. Study-level results and caveats: Fewer insertions were carried by abundant cord blood beta clonotypes, a similar but weaker trend appeared in young adult naive repertoires, and no such trend appeared in memory repertoires. Because the same donors could not be followed over many years, conclusions were based on cross-sectional statistical analysis. Zero-insertion analyses could be partly confounded by invariant T cells such as MAIT and iNKT, though diverse VJ usage argued against such confounding for most clonotypes. In monozygotic twins, out-of-frame TCR alpha sharing was systematically underestimated by recombination models, although the models agreed with sharing between unrelated individuals. Compared with coincidental sharing between unrelated individuals, an excess of low generation-probability sequences was observed among out-of-frame TCR alpha sequences shared between twins. In beta out-of-frame sequences, excess twin sharing was weaker, because having fewer shared sequences lowered the signal-to-noise ratio.

On this clonotype itself: There is no known antigen for this receptor. No much larger clone is present one base from it, and per-base qualities are unavailable.

The method behind the library was 5' RACE. TCRdb lists the instrument as Illumina HiSeq 2000. A universal primer binding site was introduced by template switching, and a unique molecular identifier was present in the final cDNA, enabling accurate counting of TCR cDNA molecules. Specific primers in the conserved constant-segment region were used to synthesize first-strand cDNA for TCR alpha and beta chains. To control for contamination, every cDNA library was double barcoded, receiving both a SMART-Mk sample barcode and Illumina barcodes. Two successive PCR steps introduced TruSeq adapter sequences along with Illumina sample barcodes. TCR alpha and beta cDNA libraries were sequenced on the Illumina HiSeq platform with custom primers. Per the source publication's procedure: MiGEC processed the raw reads to extract unique molecular identifiers, while MiXCR was used to determine the CDR3 positions. Recombination models were inferred per individual with the repgenHMM and IGoR tools using an EM algorithm. The tcR package in R was used for shared clonotype analysis, with sharing normalized by the product of cloneset sizes. Out-of-frame nonproductive sequences were analyzed to study raw recombination free of thymic and clonal selection effects. TCRdb took the public reads, trimmed them with fastp at Q25, ran MiXCR for clone calling and kept in-frame beta chains. Each entry merges the rows of one CDR3 protein and shows their most common DNA and genes. These V and J calls are TCRdb output, not the study's own analysis. The sample table holds approximately 260,000 distinct CDR3 sequences, of which around 15% were seen once. 7% to 9% of the sample is in the top ten clones.

Including the terminal cysteine and phenylalanine, the CDR3 comprises 15 residues. Only CDR3 DNA remains: 45 bases, in frame from the first base. Cut back by 3 bases and 5 bases, the V and J ends lie 14 bases apart. Every donor was a healthy Caucasian. Miltenyi CD45RO+ enrichment and human naive T-cell isolation kits were used to isolate memory (CD45RO+) and naive T cells from PBMC. Sequences were obtained from memory (CD45RO+) T cells sorted from blood. In light of the paper, this sample's cell subset or site label describes: CD45RO+ enriched T cells. The V and J genes are TRBV12-3 or TRBV12-4 and TRBJ2-1, and TRBD1 may be the D gene, going by 5 matching bases. The sequence came from a woman aged 18-30 years in good health. Here the CDR3 is given as CASSLEWGADNEQFF. The bases are TGTGCCAGCAGTTTGGAGTGGGGCGCTGACAATGAGCAGTTCTTC.